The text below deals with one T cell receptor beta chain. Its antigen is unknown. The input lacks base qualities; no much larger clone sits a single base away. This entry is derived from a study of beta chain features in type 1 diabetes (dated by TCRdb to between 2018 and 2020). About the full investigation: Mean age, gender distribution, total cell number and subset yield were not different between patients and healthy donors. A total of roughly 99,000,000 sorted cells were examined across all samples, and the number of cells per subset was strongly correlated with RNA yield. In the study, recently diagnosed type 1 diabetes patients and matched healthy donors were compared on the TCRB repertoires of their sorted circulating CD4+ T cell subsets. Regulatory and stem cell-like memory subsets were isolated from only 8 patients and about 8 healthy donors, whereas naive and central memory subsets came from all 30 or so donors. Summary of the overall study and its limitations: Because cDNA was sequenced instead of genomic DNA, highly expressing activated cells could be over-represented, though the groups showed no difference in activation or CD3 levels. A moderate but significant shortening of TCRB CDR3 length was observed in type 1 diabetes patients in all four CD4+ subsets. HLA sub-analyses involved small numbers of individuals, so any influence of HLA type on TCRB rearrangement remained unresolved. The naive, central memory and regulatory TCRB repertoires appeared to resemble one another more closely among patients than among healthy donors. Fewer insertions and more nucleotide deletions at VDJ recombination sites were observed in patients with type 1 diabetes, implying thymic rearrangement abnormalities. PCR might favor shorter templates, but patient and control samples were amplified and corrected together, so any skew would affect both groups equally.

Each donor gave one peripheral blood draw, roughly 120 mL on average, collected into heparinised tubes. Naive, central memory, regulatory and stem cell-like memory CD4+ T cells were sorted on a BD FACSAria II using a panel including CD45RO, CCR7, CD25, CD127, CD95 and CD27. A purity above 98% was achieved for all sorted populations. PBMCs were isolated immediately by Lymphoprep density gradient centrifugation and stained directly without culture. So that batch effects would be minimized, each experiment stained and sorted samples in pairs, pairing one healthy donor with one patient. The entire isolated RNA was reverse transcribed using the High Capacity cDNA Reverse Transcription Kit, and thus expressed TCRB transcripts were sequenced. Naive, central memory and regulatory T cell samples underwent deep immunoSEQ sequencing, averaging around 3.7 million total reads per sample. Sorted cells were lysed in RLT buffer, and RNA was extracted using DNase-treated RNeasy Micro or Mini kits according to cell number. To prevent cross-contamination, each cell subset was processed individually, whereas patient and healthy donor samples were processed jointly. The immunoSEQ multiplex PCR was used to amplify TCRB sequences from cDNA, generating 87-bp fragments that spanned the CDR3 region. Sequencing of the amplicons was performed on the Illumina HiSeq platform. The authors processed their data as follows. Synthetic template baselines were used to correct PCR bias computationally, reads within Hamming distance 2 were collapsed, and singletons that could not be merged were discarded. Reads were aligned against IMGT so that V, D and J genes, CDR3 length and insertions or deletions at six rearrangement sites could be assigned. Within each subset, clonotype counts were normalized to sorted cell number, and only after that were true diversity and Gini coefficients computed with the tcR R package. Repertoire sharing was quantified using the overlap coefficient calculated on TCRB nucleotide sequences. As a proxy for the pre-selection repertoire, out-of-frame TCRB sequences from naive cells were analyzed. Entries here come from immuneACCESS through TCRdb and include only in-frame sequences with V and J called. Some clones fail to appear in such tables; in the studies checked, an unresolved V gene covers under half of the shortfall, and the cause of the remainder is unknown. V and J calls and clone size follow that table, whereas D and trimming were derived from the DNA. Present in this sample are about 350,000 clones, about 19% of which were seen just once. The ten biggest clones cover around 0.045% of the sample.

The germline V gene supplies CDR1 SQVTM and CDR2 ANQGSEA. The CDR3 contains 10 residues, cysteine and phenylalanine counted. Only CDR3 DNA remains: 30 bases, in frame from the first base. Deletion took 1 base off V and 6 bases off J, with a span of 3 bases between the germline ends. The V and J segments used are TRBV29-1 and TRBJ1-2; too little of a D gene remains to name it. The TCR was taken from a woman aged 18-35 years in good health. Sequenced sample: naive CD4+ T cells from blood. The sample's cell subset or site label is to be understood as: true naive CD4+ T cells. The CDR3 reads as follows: CSVEADGYTF. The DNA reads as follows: TGCAGCGTTGAAGCCGATGGCTACACCTTC. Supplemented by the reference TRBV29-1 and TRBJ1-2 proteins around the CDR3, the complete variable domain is SAVISQKPSRDICQRGTSLTIQCQVDSQVTMMFWYRQQPGQSLTLIATANQGSEATYESGFVIDKFPISRPNLTFSTLTVSNMSPEDSSIYLCSVEADGYTFGSGTRLTVV.